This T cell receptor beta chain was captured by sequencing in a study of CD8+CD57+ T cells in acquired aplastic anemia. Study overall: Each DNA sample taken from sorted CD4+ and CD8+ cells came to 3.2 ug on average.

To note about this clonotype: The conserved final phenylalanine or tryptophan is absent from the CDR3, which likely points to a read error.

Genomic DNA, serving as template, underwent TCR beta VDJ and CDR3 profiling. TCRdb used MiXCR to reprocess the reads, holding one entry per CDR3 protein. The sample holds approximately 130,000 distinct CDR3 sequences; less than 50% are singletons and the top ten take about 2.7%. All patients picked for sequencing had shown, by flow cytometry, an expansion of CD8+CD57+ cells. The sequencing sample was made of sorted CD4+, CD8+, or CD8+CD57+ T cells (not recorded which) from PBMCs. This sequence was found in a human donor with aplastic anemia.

Here the CDR3 reads CASRLETNQPQHL. DNA for the CDR3: TGTGCCAGCAGGTTGGAGACCAATCAGCCCCAGCATCTT. The chain has TRBV2 and TRBJ1-5; D gene ambiguous. Germline V gene data show CDR1 as SNHLY and CDR2 as FYNNEI. Trimming left V 6 bases short and J 3 bases short, with 9 bases between. The CDR3 is 13 amino acids.